This TCR beta chain was captured by sequencing in a study of shared clonotypes between healthy human individuals. Findings and limits, study-wide: Generation of non-shared clonotypes was less probable than generation of clonotypes shared by all four donors. What naive subsets generally showed was a larger estimated richness than memory subsets showed. Shared clonotypes: roughly 5% naive CD4, around 4% naive CD8, roughly 2.2% memory CD4, under 0.5% memory CD8.

Germline CDR1 reads SGHRS; CDR2 reads YFSETQ. V lost 7 bases to trimming and J lost 1 base, with 11 bases between them. The CDR3 spans 13 residues. Assay used: immunoSEQ multiplex PCR; TCRdb lists only in-frame clones, some missing. The sample comprises roughly 2.5 million clones, around 90% of which are singletons, and roughly 0.15% rests with the top ten. The investigators split CD4+ cells into a CD45RA+ naive subset and a CD45RA-negative memory subset. With regard to this clone: Its matching antigen is unknown.

The receptor comes from a man between 18 and 29 years old in good health. The sample comprised naive CD4+ T cells sorted from blood. Subset denoted: CD45RA+ positively selected. The chain is built from TRBV5-1 and TRBJ1-2; possible D gene TRBD1, 6 bases. The CDR3 region is CASALDSNYGYTF. The DNA of the CDR3 is TGCGCCAGCGCCTTGGACAGTAACTATGGCTACACCTTC.